This is a list of T cell receptor beta chains from one sample in a study of blood T cell repertoires in COVID-19. TCRdb keeps only in-frame clones here, not all; method: immunoSEQ multiplex PCR. The sample includes 95,000 to 100,000 clones, about 85% seen only once; the top ten take approximately 1.8%. The specimen sequenced was peripheral blood. The receptors were gathered from a woman in her seventies with active or convalescent COVID-19. The CDR3 runs from the conserved cysteine through the conserved F or W. The order of the fields is J gene, V gene, D gene, clone size, CDR3 protein, CDR3 DNA. The D gene is left open where the match is weak. For some rows the clone size is stated as once, few or many, or as a class when expanded; others skip it.

>TRBJ2-1|TRBV7-2|TRBD2|.
CASSFYLAAGGNEQFF
TGTGCCAGCAGCTTTTACTTAGCAGCGGGAGGCAATGAGCAGTTCTTC
>TRBJ1-6|TRBV2|.|few
CASSDRGYSPLHF
TGTGCCAGCAGTGACAGGGGCTATTCACCCCTCCACTTT
>TRBJ1-2|TRBV28|TRBD1|.
CASRPGQKYGYTF
TGTGCCAGCAGACCGGGACAGAAGTATGGCTACACCTTC
>TRBJ2-2|TRBV5-1|.|.
CASSLVAGNTGELFF
TGCGCCAGCAGCTTGGTGGCAGGGAACACCGGGGAGCTGTTTTTT
>TRBJ1-4|TRBV28|.|.
CASSRDRPNEKLFF
TGTGCCAGCAGTCGCGACAGGCCCAATGAAAAACTGTTTTTT
>TRBJ2-5|TRBV3-1/TRBV3-2|.|.
CASSQDPGRDRETQYF
TGTGCCAGCAGCCAAGATCCTGGGCGGGATAGAGAGACCCAGTACTTC
>TRBJ2-1|TRBV7-6|TRBD2|few
CASSSQTSGSSHEQFF
TGTGCCAGCAGCTCCCAGACTAGCGGGAGTTCTCATGAGCAGTTCTTC
>TRBJ1-2|TRBV9|TRBD1|.
CASEGAFDYGYTF
TGTGCCAGCGAGGGGGCTTTTGACTATGGCTACACCTTC
>TRBJ2-2|TRBV24-1|.|few
CATSDFQGLTNTGELFF
TGTGCCACCAGTGATTTCCAGGGCCTCACGAACACCGGGGAGCTGTTTTTT
>TRBJ2-1|TRBV5-1|TRBD2|.
CASSLTSGGYNEQFF
TGCGCCAGCAGCCTCACTAGCGGGGGGTACAATGAGCAGTTCTTC
>TRBJ1-5|TRBV6-5|TRBD1|.
CASSSGQGDQPQHF
TGTGCCAGCAGTTCCGGACAGGGTGATCAGCCCCAGCATTTT
>TRBJ1-2|TRBV7-2|.|.
CASSLGFSGAYGYTF
TGTGCCAGCAGCTTAGGGTTTTCAGGGGCCTATGGCTACACCTTC
>TRBJ2-1|TRBV24-1|.|few
CATSEGVPGDEQFF
TGTGCCACCAGTGAAGGGGTGCCGGGAGATGAGCAGTTCTTC
>TRBJ2-2|TRBV6-5|.|few
CASKRQRDLSGELFF
TGTGCCAGCAAAAGACAGAGAGACCTCTCCGGGGAGCTGTTTTTT
>TRBJ2-7|TRBV5-5|TRBD1|.
CASSLAGQTTYEQYF
TGTGCCAGCAGCTTGGCGGGACAGACTACCTACGAGCAGTACTTC
>TRBJ2-7|TRBV25-1|.|.
CASSNGQSYSYEQYF
TGTGCCAGCAGCAACGGACAGTCCTATTCCTACGAGCAGTACTTC
>TRBJ1-1|TRBV5-1|TRBD1|.
CASSLQGANTEAFF
TGCGCCAGCAGCCTACAGGGGGCAAACACTGAAGCTTTCTTT